This T cell receptor (beta chain) was captured in a study of chemoradiotherapy in HPV16-positive cancers. For the study at large: A couple of HPV16-positive patients' cells yielded candidate HPV-specific clones and common motifs. Study-wide results and limits: HPV-responsive T-cell expansion during chemoradiotherapy was linked to improved recurrence-free survival in HPV16-positive patients.

Regarding this clone: As yet, its antigen is unknown.

The CDR3 runs to 15 residues. V was trimmed by 5 bases and J by 1 base, leaving 14 bases between them. CDR1 and CDR2 from the germline V gene are SGHTS and YDEGEE. Assay used: immunoSEQ multiplex PCR; TCRdb lists only in-frame clones, some missing. The table records 30,000 to 50,000 clones, under 80% of them present only once. Over chemoradiotherapy, repertoires were sampled more than once. The material sequenced was blood, taken from a patient who underwent chemoradiotherapy. The sequence derives from a human donor with HPV-associated anogenital cancer. The J gene is TRBJ2-3, the V gene TRBV5-8, with D perhaps TRBD1 or TRBD2 (5 bases each). This CDR3 is CASRLRGGGTDTQYF. The CDR3 DNA reads TGTGCCAGCAGACTGAGGGGCGGTGGCACAGATACGCAGTATTTT.